This TCR beta chain was found in a study of CD8+CD57+ T cells in acquired aplastic anemia. General observations from the study: In common between the patients and the controls were around 29 CD8+ CDR3 sequences. Controls and patients did not differ significantly in CD8+ Simpson's diversity.

CDR3 and TCR beta VDJ profiling relied on genomic DNA as the template. In TCRdb, the reads were re-called with MiXCR into one record per CDR3 protein. The table records roughly 170,000 distinct CDR3 sequences, 63% of them present only once. Germline CDR1 and CDR2: SEHNR and FQNEAQ (reference sequence). This CDR3 contains 16 residues. Details on this clonotype: Its antigen is unidentified. Relative to the germline gene, one junction end is altered; a read error may explain this.

The material sequenced was sorted CD4+, CD8+, or CD8+CD57+ T cells (not recorded which) from PBMCs. The clonotype comes from a human donor in good health. This sequence joins TRBV7-9 and TRBJ2-5; D tentatively reads TRBD1 or TRBD2 (5 bases each). The CDR3 protein is CASSLMRRRDQETQYF. CDR3 nucleotide sequence: TGTGCCAGCAGCCTAATGCGCCGTAGGGACCAGGAGACCCAGTACTTC.